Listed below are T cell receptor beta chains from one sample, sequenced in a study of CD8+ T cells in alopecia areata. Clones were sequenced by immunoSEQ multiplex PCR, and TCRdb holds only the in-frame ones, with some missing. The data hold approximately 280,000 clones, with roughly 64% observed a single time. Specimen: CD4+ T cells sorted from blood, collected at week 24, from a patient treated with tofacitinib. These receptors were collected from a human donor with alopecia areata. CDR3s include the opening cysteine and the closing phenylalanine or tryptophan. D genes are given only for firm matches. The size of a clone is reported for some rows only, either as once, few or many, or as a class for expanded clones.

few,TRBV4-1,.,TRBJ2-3,TGCGCCAGCAGCCGGGGGTCACGGACAGATACGCAGTATTTT,CASSRGSRTDTQYF
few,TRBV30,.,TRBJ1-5,TGTGCCTGGAGCCAAGCCCGGGCCAATCAGCCCCAGCATTTT,CAWSQARANQPQHF
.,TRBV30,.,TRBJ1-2,TGTGCCTGGACTAACGGGGGTGGCTACACCTTC,CAWTNGGGYTF
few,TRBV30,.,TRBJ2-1,TGTGCCTGGAGCCCGCAAGGGCCCAATGAGCAGTTCTTC,CAWSPQGPNEQFF
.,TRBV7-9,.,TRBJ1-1,TGTGCCAGCAGCTTATACCCAGGGGCAGAAGCTTTCTTT,CASSLYPGAEAFF
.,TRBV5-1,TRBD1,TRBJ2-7,TGCGCCAGCAGCGCCCGGACAGGGGACGAGCAGTACTTC,CASSARTGDEQYF
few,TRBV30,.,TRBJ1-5,TGTGCCTGGAGTCGAAGGTGGGGGGATCAGCCCCAGCATTTT,CAWSRRWGDQPQHF
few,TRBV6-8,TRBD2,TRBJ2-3,TGTGCCAGCAGTACGGGACTAGCGGATACGCAGTATTTT,CASSTGLADTQYF
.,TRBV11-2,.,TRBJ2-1,TGTGCCAGCAGCTTAGCGTCGGGTGGGAATGAGCAGTTCTTC,CASSLASGGNEQFF
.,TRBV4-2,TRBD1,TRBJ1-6,TGTGCCAGCAGCCAAGAAAGTGCGGGACAGGGGCGTGTGGCCCTCCACTTT,CASSQESAGQGRVALHF
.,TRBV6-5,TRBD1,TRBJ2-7,TGTGCCAGCAGTTACTCGTCAGGGGGACCTTACGAGCAGTACTTC,CASSYSSGGPYEQYF
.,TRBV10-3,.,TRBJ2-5,TGTGCCATCAGTGAGCCAGGGGCGTTACAAGAGACCCAGTACTTC,CAISEPGALQETQYF
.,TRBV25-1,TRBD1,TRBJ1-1,TGTGCCAGCAGTTACCGGGACAGGGCGAACACTGAAGCTTTCTTT,CASSYRDRANTEAFF
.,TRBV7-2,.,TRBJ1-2,TGTGCCAGCAGCTCCGGGGCGGGGTATGGCTACACCTTC,CASSSGAGYGYTF
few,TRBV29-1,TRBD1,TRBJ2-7,TGCAGCGTTGGTGGGACAGGGGCCTCCTACGAGCAGTACTTC,CSVGGTGASYEQYF
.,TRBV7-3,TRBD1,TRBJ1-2,TGTGCCAGCAGCTTAGGGACAGGGTATGACTATGGCTACACCTTC,CASSLGTGYDYGYTF
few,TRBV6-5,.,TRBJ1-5,TGTGCCAGCAGAGTGGGAAGGCTTAGCAATCAGCCCCAGCATTTT,CASRVGRLSNQPQHF
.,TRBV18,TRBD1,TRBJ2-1,TGTGCCACGGGACAGACTTTAGGAATTAATGAGCAGTTCTTC,CATGQTLGINEQFF
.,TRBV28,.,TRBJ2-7,TGTGCCAGCAGTTTCCTCACACCGTCCTACGAGCAGTACTTC,CASSFLTPSYEQYF
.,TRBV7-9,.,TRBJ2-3,TGTGCCAGCAACGTGGAGTCTAGCGCTAGCACAGATACGCAGTATTTT,CASNVESSASTDTQYF
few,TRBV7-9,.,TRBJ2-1,TGTGCCAGCGGCGCAGGCAGATACAATGAGCAGTTCTTC,CASGAGRYNEQFF
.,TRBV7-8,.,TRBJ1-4,TGTGCCAGCAGCTTAGGGGGGTCGCAGGGAGGTGAAAAACTGTTTTTT,CASSLGGSQGGEKLFF
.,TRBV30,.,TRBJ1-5,TGTGCCTGGAGTGGAGGAGAGGGTCAGCCCCAGCATTTT,CAWSGGEGQPQHF
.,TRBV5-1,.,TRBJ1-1,TGCGCCAGCAGCTTGGGGAGCGCGAACACTGAAGCTTTCTTT,CASSLGSANTEAFF
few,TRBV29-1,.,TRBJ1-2,TGCAGCGTTCGGGGAAGCTTAGGAGGCTACACCTTC,CSVRGSLGGYTF
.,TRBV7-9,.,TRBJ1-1,TGTGCCAGCAGCCCCGGACGGGAACGGGCTGAAGCTTTCTTT,CASSPGRERAEAFF
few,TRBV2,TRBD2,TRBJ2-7,TGTGCCAGCAGTGAAGGCGGGGGGGCCCGCCCCTACGAGCAGTACTTC,CASSEGGGARPYEQYF
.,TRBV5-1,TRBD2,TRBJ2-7,TGCGCCAGCAGCCCGGATGTAGCGGGCCTCTCCTACGAGCAGTACTTC,CASSPDVAGLSYEQYF
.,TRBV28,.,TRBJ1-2,TGTGCCAGCAGTCTGGACACGCACTATGGCTACACCTTC,CASSLDTHYGYTF
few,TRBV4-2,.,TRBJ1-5,TGTGCCAGCAGTCCGGCCGGAGATAGCAATCAGCCCCAGCATTTT,CASSPAGDSNQPQHF
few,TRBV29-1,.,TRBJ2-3,TGCAGCGTTGGGGGACTGACCTTAGATACGCAGTATTTT,CSVGGLTLDTQYF
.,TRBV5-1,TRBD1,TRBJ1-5,TGCGCCAGCAGCCCCAGGACAGGGAGCAATCAGCCCCAGCATTTT,CASSPRTGSNQPQHF